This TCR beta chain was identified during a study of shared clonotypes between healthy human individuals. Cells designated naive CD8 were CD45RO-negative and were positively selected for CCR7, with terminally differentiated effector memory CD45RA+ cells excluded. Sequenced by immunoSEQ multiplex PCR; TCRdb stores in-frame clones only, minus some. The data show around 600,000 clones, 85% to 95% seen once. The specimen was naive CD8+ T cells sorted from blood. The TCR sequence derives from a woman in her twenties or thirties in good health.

CDR3 DNA sequence: TGTGCCAGTAGTATGGGACAGGGCTACTACAATGAGCAGTTCTTC. This sequence encodes CASSMGQGYYNEQFF. This rearrangement joins TRBV19 to TRBJ2-1; TRBD1 aligns across 9 bases. Trimming removed 3 bases from V and 3 bases from J; junction bases left unmatched: 3. The CDR3 covers 15 residues. Germline V gene lookup returns CDR1 LNHDA and CDR2 SQIVND (reference sequence).